These 8 T cell receptor beta chains share one sample of origin, sequenced in a study of siplizumab effects on memory and regulatory T cells. TCRdb's table, derived via immunoSEQ multiplex PCR, lists solely in-frame clones and lacks some. The data contain more than 90,000 clones, around 94% of them singletons. What was sequenced was non-Treg CD4+ T cells sorted from blood. The receptors here all came from a human donor in good health.

The rearrangement joins TRBV7-2 to TRBJ2-1; D not resolved. This CDR3 comprises 12 residues. The V end lost 1 base, the J end lost 4 bases, and 2 bases lay between the germline ends. The germline V gene encodes CDR1 SGHTA and CDR2 FQGNSA. This CDR3 reads CASSLDYNEQFF. The CDR3 DNA reads as TGTGCCAGCAGCTTAGATTACAATGAGCAGTTCTTC.

The chain carries TRBV18 and TRBJ1-1, with a possible D match to TRBD1 (6 bases). The length of the CDR3 is 18 residues. V dropped 2 bases and J dropped 6 bases, with 25 bases sitting between them. Germline CDR1 KGHSH, CDR2 LQKENI. The CDR3: CASSPFTRGSAWDAEAFF. In nucleotides, the CDR3 is TGTGCCAGCTCACCATTCACCAGGGGCTCGGCTTGGGATGCTGAAGCTTTCTTT. Together with reference TRBV18 and TRBJ1-1, the CDR3 gives the full variable domain: NAGVMQNPRHLVRRRGQEARLRCSPMKGHSHVYWYRQLPEEGLKFMVYLQKENIIDESGMPKERFSAEFPKEGPSILRIQQVVRGDSAAYFCASSPFTRGSAWDAEAFFGQGTRLTVV.

The V call is TRBV19, the J call TRBJ2-7; 8 positions agree with TRBD1. Germline V gene data show CDR1 as LNHDA and CDR2 as SQIVND (reference sequence). Germline trimming cut 4 bases from V and 7 bases from J; bases unmatched to any gene: 6. The length of the CDR3 is 13 residues. The CDR3 sequence: CASSNQGAREQYF. In DNA, the CDR3 is TGTGCCAGTAGTAACCAGGGGGCGCGGGAGCAGTACTTC.

The J gene is TRBJ1-2, the V gene TRBV2, with TRBD1 as a possible D gene (6 bases). CDR3 size: 14 residues. Germline V gene lookup returns CDR1 SNHLY and CDR2 FYNNEI. Trimming cost V 4 bases and J 4 bases, with 13 bases left between them. The CDR3 sequence: CASSAGQRLYGYTF. The CDR3 DNA reads as TGTGCCAGCAGTGCCGGACAGCGACTCTATGGCTACACCTTC.

V usage is TRBV7-6 and J usage is TRBJ2-7, with TRBD1 identical over 9 bases. J was trimmed by 3 bases and V by 0 bases; bases with no gene match: 6. Germline CDR1 and CDR2: SGHVS and FNYEAQ. The CDR3 contains 16 residues. The CDR3 coding sequence is TGTGCCAGCAGCTTAGCCGTGGGACAGGGACTCTACGAGCAGTACTTC. It encodes CASSLAVGQGLYEQYF.

J is TRBJ1-2 and V is TRBV21-1; TRBD1 is taken as the D call from the table, unchecked against the DNA. TRBV21-1 is given as a pseudogene. The CDR3 covers 15 residues. CDR3 region: CASSKTKGAPGGYTF. CDR3 in DNA: TGTGCCAGCAGCAAAACGAAGGGGGCGCCAGGTGGCTACACCTTC.

The genes are TRBV30 and TRBJ2-2; 8 bases are shared with TRBD1. V gave up 5 bases and J gave up 9 bases; unmatched junction bases: 11. Germline V CDR1 and CDR2: GTSNPN, SVGIG (reference sequence). There are 14 residues in the CDR3. DNA of the CDR3: TGTGCCTGGTCAAAGAGCCGGGACAGGAGGGAGCTGTTTTTT. Its translation: CAWSKSRDRRELFF.

The chain uses TRBV18 and TRBJ1-2; TRBD1 aligns across 12 bases. Trimming removed 2 bases from V and 7 bases from J; junction bases left unmatched: 8. The germline V gene encodes CDR1 KGHSH and CDR2 LQKENI. This CDR3 comprises 16 residues. CDR3 protein: CASSPTVGQGAFGYTF. CDR3 bases: TGTGCCAGCTCACCAACCGTGGGACAGGGGGCGTTTGGCTACACCTTC.